This T cell receptor beta chain was identified during a study of PD-L1 blockade in urothelial cancer. Study overall: Samples of blood were analyzed 3 weeks (second dose) and 6 weeks after treatment start. Broader study findings: Those with durable benefit had larger increases in tumor-associated blood clones at 3 weeks.

Sequencing was performed with immunoSEQ multiplex PCR; in TCRdb, only in-frame clones are kept and a portion is missing. The table records some 20,000 clones, 70% to 90% of them present only once. Comments on this clone: The target antigen is unknown.

The CDR3 extends over 17 amino acids. From germline, CDR1 is SGHTA and CDR2 FQGTGA. V dropped 1 base and J dropped 7; count of bases not matched to a gene: 10. The TCR was taken from a man in his fifties or sixties with urothelial cancer. J is TRBJ2-1 and V is TRBV7-3; 10 bases match TRBD2. The sample was PBMCs, taken around atezolizumab (anti-PD-L1) treatment. CDR3 in DNA: TGTGCCAGCAGCTTAAGGAGTCTAGCGGGGGACGGGAATGAGCAGTTCTTC. This translates into CASSLRSLAGDGNEQFF.